This T cell receptor beta chain was identified during a study of blood T cell repertoires in COVID-19. The overall study: PBMCs, B-cell-depleted T cells, or T cells provided the cDNA or gDNA that made up the material.

In assigning cohorts, the study relied on participant-reported clinical history. The CDR3 is 15 residues long. The V and J ends lost 0 bases and 5 bases respectively, with 14 bases between them. Germline CDR1 reads SGHRS; CDR2 reads YFSETQ. The repertoire was sequenced with immunoSEQ multiplex PCR; TCRdb's copy has only in-frame clones and lacks some. Of over 120,000 clones detected, about 89% appear once; the ten largest clones hold approximately 10%. This clonotype was sampled from a man in his sixties who had recovered from COVID-19. The sample consisted of PBMCs or T cells enriched from blood (not recorded which). The rearrangement links TRBV5-1 to TRBJ2-5; TRBD2 is a possible D gene (6 bases). The CDR3 nucleotides are TGCGCCAGCAGCTTGGCGCCGGGAGCAGACGAGACCCAGTACTTC. Protein product: CASSLAPGADETQYF.